This TCR beta chain emerged from a study of cytomegalovirus exposure and HLA in healthy donors. Method: immunoSEQ multiplex PCR; TCRdb's copy keeps in-frame clones and lacks some. The sample lists about 200,000 clones, roughly 81% seen once, with 1.2% in the top ten. Study conclusions and caveats: In the 120 validation repertoires, under 95% of cluster scores exceeded 0, per a later analysis. A few of the chains that were CMV-associated were confirmed in vitro to be specific for CMV antigens.

Remarks on this clone: The antigen remains unidentified.

This TCR was recovered from a woman under 40 in good health and CMV-seronegative. Sequencing was done on a sample of PBMCs.

The CDR3 region is CATLDITEQYF. DNA for the CDR3: TGTGCCACCCTCGACATCACCGAGCAGTACTTC. The rearrangement links TRBV25-1 to TRBJ2-7, with D uncertain. CDR3 length equals 11 residues. Trimming pared 10 bases from V and 6 bases from J, leaving 13 bases between. The germline gives CDR1 MGHDK, CDR2 SYGVNS.